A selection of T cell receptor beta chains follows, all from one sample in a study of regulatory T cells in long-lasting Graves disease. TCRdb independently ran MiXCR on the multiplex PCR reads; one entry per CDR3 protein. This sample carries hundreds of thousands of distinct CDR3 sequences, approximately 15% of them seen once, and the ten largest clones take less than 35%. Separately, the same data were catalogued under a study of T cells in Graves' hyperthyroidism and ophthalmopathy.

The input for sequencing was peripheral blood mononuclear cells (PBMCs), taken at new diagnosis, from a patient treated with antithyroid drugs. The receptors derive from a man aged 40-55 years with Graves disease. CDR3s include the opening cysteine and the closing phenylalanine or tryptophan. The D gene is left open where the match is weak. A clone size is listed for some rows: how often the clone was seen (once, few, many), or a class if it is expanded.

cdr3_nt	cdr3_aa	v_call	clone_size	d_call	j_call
TGCAGCGTTGTGGGGACAGGAAATAGAGAGACCCAGTACTTC	CSVVGTGNRETQYF	TRBV29-1	few	TRBD1	TRBJ2-5
TGTGCCAGCAGCTTAGCGCTTCGGGGAGGGAAACTGTTTTTT	CASSLALRGGKLFF	TRBV7-9	.	.	TRBJ1-4
TGTGCCAGCAGAAAACCGGGACAGGGCATCCACGAGCAGTACTTC	CASRKPGQGIHEQYF	TRBV27	many	TRBD1	TRBJ2-7
.	CASSFGAGQPQHF	TRBV7-8	many	.	TRBJ1-5
TGTGCCAGCATGGCAGGGGGAATGAACACTGAAGCTTTCTTT	CASMAGGMNTEAFF	TRBV6-2/TRBV6-3	once	TRBD1	TRBJ1-1
TGTGCCAGCAGCTTACGGCTAGCCACGAACACCGGGGAGCTGTTTTTT	CASSLRLATNTGELFF	TRBV11-3	.	.	TRBJ2-2
TGTGCCAGCACCCAGACAGGGGGCATGTACGAGCAGTACTTC	CASTQTGGMYEQYF	TRBV11-2	many	TRBD1	TRBJ2-7
TGTGCCAGCAGTTTTAATTTACAGGGTAGCAATCAGCCCCAGCATTTT	CASSFNLQGSNQPQHF	TRBV28	many	.	TRBJ1-5
TGTGCCAGCAGCTCAAAGACTAGCGGGGTCTACAATGAGCAGTTCTTC	CASSSKTSGVYNEQFF	TRBV5-4	few	TRBD2	TRBJ2-1
TGTGCCAGCAGCCAAGGTTGGACAGGGGGCGATAATTCACCCCTCCACTTT	CASSQGWTGGDNSPLHF	TRBV4-2	.	TRBD1	TRBJ1-6
TGCGCCAGCAGCCAAGATCCGGCGACTGAAGCTTTCTTT	CASSQDPATEAFF	TRBV4-1	many	.	TRBJ1-1
TGTGCCATCAGTGATGGGTGGGACACCATATATTTT	CAISDGWDTIYF	TRBV10-3	.	.	TRBJ1-3
TGCGCCAGCAGCCCCAACAGCTGGATGGTCAGCAATCAGCCCCAGCATTTT	CASSPNSWMVSNQPQHF	TRBV4-1	.	.	TRBJ1-5
TGTGCCAGCAGCAAAGTATCAGGGGTTAGTATCTCCTACGAGCAGTACTTC	CASSKVSGVSISYEQYF	TRBV7-3	few	.	TRBJ2-7
TGTGCCAGCAGTCAGGGGGCGGGGGGGCCATCCTACAATGAGCAGTTCTTC	CASSQGAGGPSYNEQFF	TRBV2	many	.	TRBJ2-1
TGTGCCAGCAGTTACTTCGGGGAAGATGAGCAGTTCTTC	CASSYFGEDEQFF	TRBV6-2/TRBV6-3	many	.	TRBJ2-1
TGTGCCAGCAGCTTAGCTGGTCGGGGGCCCGGGGGAGGTAATGAAAAACTGTTTTTT	CASSLAGRGPGGGNEKLFF	TRBV7-2	few	.	TRBJ1-4
TGTGCCAGCAGCCACGGACAGGGACCCCACACAGATACGCAGTATTTT	CASSHGQGPHTDTQYF	TRBV5-1	.	TRBD1	TRBJ2-3
TGTGCCAGCCTTCAGGCCGGGGGCAATCAGCCCCAGCATTTT	CASLQAGGNQPQHF	TRBV12-3/TRBV12-4	many	.	TRBJ1-5
TGTGCCACCAGCACCCCTTTACGAGGGGATACGCAGTATTTT	CATSTPLRGDTQYF	TRBV15	many	.	TRBJ2-3
TGTGCCAGCAGCCAATCTAGCGGAGACACAGATACGCAGTATTTT	CASSQSSGDTDTQYF	TRBV7-3	many	TRBD2	TRBJ2-3
TGTGCCAGCAGCAATGAACTCTCGGGCACCGGGGAGCTGTTTTTT	CASSNELSGTGELFF	TRBV7-3	many	.	TRBJ2-2
TGCAGCGTGAAGCCCTGGGGGGAAGATGAGCAGTTCTTC	CSVKPWGEDEQFF	TRBV29-1	few	.	TRBJ2-1
TGTGCCAGCCAAAAACGGGGAGATAATGAAAAACTGTTTTTT	CASQKRGDNEKLFF	TRBV7-9	.	.	TRBJ1-4
TGTGCCAGCAGCGTAGGGTCGGCGGGGGGGCCAGATACGCAGTATTTT	CASSVGSAGGPDTQYF	TRBV9	.	TRBD2	TRBJ2-3
TGTGCCAGCAGCCCTCGGGGGCCCCTTGGCAGGGTGTTCTTC	CASSPRGPLGRVFF	TRBV16	many	.	TRBJ2-1
TGCGCCAGCAGCCAAGATCTAGCGGGGGGGGTGGAGACCCAGTACTTC	CASSQDLAGGVETQYF	TRBV4-3	many	TRBD2	TRBJ2-5
TGTGCTAGCAGCTTAGCAGTGAACACCGGGGAGCTGTTTTTT	CASSLAVNTGELFF	TRBV7-7	many	.	TRBJ2-2
TGTGCCAGCTCCCCGGTAGGCGGGATCACAGATACGCAGTATTTT	CASSPVGGITDTQYF	TRBV11-2	few	.	TRBJ2-3
TGTGCCAGCAGCCACCGGACAGGGGGGCCAGATACGCAGTATTTT	CASSHRTGGPDTQYF	TRBV3-1	many	TRBD1	TRBJ2-3
TGTGCCAGCACCTCGAGGGGGACAGGGGACGATCGCGGTACGCAGTATTTT	CASTSRGTGDDRGTQYF	TRBV11-2	many	TRBD1	TRBJ2-3
TGTGCCTGGAGTGTACATCGGGGCCAGGGGGATGAAAAACTGTTTTTT	CAWSVHRGQGDEKLFF	TRBV30	many	TRBD1	TRBJ1-4
TGTGCCAGCAGTGTGGGACAGAGCACAGATACGCAGTATTTT	CASSVGQSTDTQYF	TRBV2	.	TRBD1	TRBJ2-3
TGTGCCACCAGTGATGGAGGGACAGGGGAGGGCGGGGAGCTGTTTTTT	CATSDGGTGEGGELFF	TRBV24-1	many	TRBD1	TRBJ2-2
TGTGCCAGCAGTGTTGTTATCTGGAGGGAGCTGTTTTTT	CASSVVIWRELFF	TRBV12-3/TRBV12-4	few	.	TRBJ2-2
TGTGCCAGTAGTACAGGGGACAGTCCAAGGTTGGTTAAGTACTTCAACACTGAAGCTTTCTTT	CASSTGDSPRLVKYFNTEAFF	TRBV19	few	TRBD1	TRBJ1-1
TGTGCCAGCAGCCCTAGTGGTGAAAAACTGTTTTTT	CASSPSGEKLFF	TRBV7-9	.	.	TRBJ1-4
TGTGCCTGGAGTGTACTAATGGCGAGCACTGAAGCTTTCTTT	CAWSVLMASTEAFF	TRBV30	many	.	TRBJ1-1
TGTGCCACCAGTGATCCGCAACAGGGAAAGATCTCTGAAGCTTTCTTT	CATSDPQQGKISEAFF	TRBV24-1	few	.	TRBJ1-1
TGCGCCAGCAGCCAAGCCGGGACAGTTGCCGATACGCAGTATTTT	CASSQAGTVADTQYF	TRBV4-1	few	TRBD1	TRBJ2-3
TGTGCCAGCAGTGAAGAGAGGGACGAGCAGTACTTC	CASSEERDEQYF	TRBV2	many	.	TRBJ2-7
TGTGCCAGCAGCCAGACCCCTAGCGGGGGGGCCTACAATGAGCAGTTCTTC	CASSQTPSGGAYNEQFF	TRBV3-2	.	.	TRBJ2-1
TGTGCCAGCAGTTACTCGATTTTCGGAAACTATGGCTACACCTTC	CASSYSIFGNYGYTF	TRBV6-6	few	.	TRBJ1-2
TGCGCCAGCAGCTTGGGCTTGAAGACAGATACGCAGTATTTT	CASSLGLKTDTQYF	TRBV5-1	many	.	TRBJ2-3
TGTGCCTGGAGTGTACGGGGGCCCGGAAACATTCAGTACTTC	CAWSVRGPGNIQYF	TRBV30	many	.	TRBJ2-4
TGTGCCAGCAGCTCAAGGACAGGGTTGAACACTGAAGCTTTCTTT	CASSSRTGLNTEAFF	TRBV5-5	few	TRBD1	TRBJ1-1
TGTGCCAGCAGCTTCGGCGGAGGTGAAAAACTGTTTTTT	CASSFGGGEKLFF	TRBV12-3/TRBV12-4	many	.	TRBJ1-4
TGTGCCAGCAGCTCTTCGGGACTAGCGGGGCGAGAGACCCAGTACTTC	CASSSSGLAGRETQYF	TRBV7-2	few	TRBD2	TRBJ2-5
TGTGCCAGCACTATACACCGGATGAACACTGAAGCTTTCTTT	CASTIHRMNTEAFF	TRBV28	many	.	TRBJ1-1
TGCAGTGCTAGAGATTGGAGGGAGGAAGAGACTGAAGCTTTCTTT	CSARDWREEETEAFF	TRBV20-1	many	.	TRBJ1-1
TGTGCCAGCAGCTTAGAGACAGGGGGGAACTATGGCTACACCTTC	CASSLETGGNYGYTF	TRBV11-2	many	TRBD1	TRBJ1-2
TGTGCCAGCAGCCAAGGGAGAAACTATGGCTACACCTTC	CASSQGRNYGYTF	TRBV7-2	many	.	TRBJ1-2
TGTGCCAGCTCACCATCGGCAGGGGGCAGTTCACCCCTCCACTTT	CASSPSAGGSSPLHF	TRBV18	many	TRBD1	TRBJ1-6
TGTGCCAGCAGCTTAAATAGAGGGAACACCATATATTTT	CASSLNRGNTIYF	TRBV7-2	many	.	TRBJ1-3
TGTGCCAGCAGCTTAATGCAGACCAGCACAGATACGCAGTATTTT	CASSLMQTSTDTQYF	TRBV7-3	.	.	TRBJ2-3
TGTGCCAGCAGCCAAGACAGGTCCTACAATGAGCAGTTCTTC	CASSQDRSYNEQFF	TRBV27	many	.	TRBJ2-1
TGTGCCAGCAGTGGCCGACCCGGGGCGCATACTGAAGCTTTCTTT	CASSGRPGAHTEAFF	TRBV6-1	many	.	TRBJ1-1